The TCR beta chain described here comes from a study of radiation and T cells in renal cell carcinoma. Points on this clone: Its cognate antigen is unknown.

The protocol was immunoSEQ multiplex PCR, while the TCRdb copy is restricted to in-frame clones and leaves out a portion. The repertoire consists of 60,000 to 95,000 clones, with approximately 87% occurring once and the leading ten covering about 2.4%. General study findings and limits: Baseline intratumoral clonotype presence is unknown without pretreatment biopsies.

Trimming took off 5 bases at V and 3 bases at J, with 10 bases between the two ends. Germline V gene lookup returns CDR1 MNHNS and CDR2 SASEGT. This CDR3 has 14 residues. Time point given: blood 4 weeks post-SBRT, at nephrectomy. Treatment specified: 15 Gy SBRT to primary tumor, nephrectomy 4 weeks later. Nephrectomy followed 15 Gy stereotactic body radiation by 4 weeks. This sample comprised blood, obtained from a patient whose treatment included radiotherapy and nephrectomy. The sequence was obtained from an older woman with renal cell carcinoma. V usage is TRBV6-1 and J usage is TRBJ1-4; D uncertain. The CDR3 reads CASSTSGPNEKLFF. The CDR3, as DNA: TGTGCCAGCAGTACATCGGGCCCTAATGAAAAACTGTTTTTT.